Listed here are 17 T cell receptor beta chains from one sample, sequenced in a study of radiation and T cells in renal cell carcinoma. TCRdb keeps only in-frame clones here, not all; method: immunoSEQ multiplex PCR. Among more than 75,000 clones listed, approximately 83% were seen once. Time point given: baseline pretreatment blood. Treatment given: 15 Gy SBRT to primary tumor, nephrectomy 4 weeks later. This specimen consisted of blood, obtained from a patient whose treatment included radiotherapy and nephrectomy. The source of these receptors is a man aged 55 to 70 with renal cell carcinoma.

The chain combines TRBV20-1 with TRBJ2-5; D is uncertain. The length of the CDR3 is 11 residues. Germline V gives CDR1 DFQATT, CDR2 SNEGSKA (reference sequence). Trimming took off 7 bases at V and 5 bases at J, with 11 bases between the two ends. The CDR3 sequence: CSGRMVETQYF. CDR3 in DNA: TGCAGTGGACGGATGGTGGAGACCCAGTACTTC.

The genes are TRBV19 and TRBJ2-3; no clear D gene. Deletions cut 3 bases from V and 5 bases from J, with 15 bases between. The CDR3 sequence is 15 residues long. In germline, CDR1 is LNHDA, CDR2 SQIVND (reference sequence). The CDR3 sequence: CASSMAKQEVDTQYF. In DNA, the CDR3 is TGTGCCAGTAGTATGGCGAAACAAGAGGTAGATACGCAGTATTTT.

The chain employs TRBV19 and TRBJ2-1; perhaps TRBD2 as D (6 bases). The germline V and J ends were trimmed by 4 bases and 2 bases, with 15 bases remaining between them. CDR1 and CDR2 (germline): LNHDA, SQIVND (reference sequence). This CDR3 is 16 amino acids long. CDR3 in amino acids: CASSTTGTRPYNEQFF. The CDR3 DNA sequence: TGTGCCAGTAGTACTACCGGGACTCGTCCCTACAATGAGCAGTTCTTC.

The chain couples TRBV28 to TRBJ2-5, with 9 bases that match TRBD2. V was pared by 6 bases and J by 4 bases, with 9 bases of the junction left unmatched. This CDR3 has 15 residues. Germline CDR1 MDHEN, CDR2 SYDVKM. CDR3 in DNA: TGTGCCAGCAGGGGGTCCGGGACTAGCTTAGAGACCCAGTACTTC. Residues: CASRGSGTSLETQYF.

This clone was detected many times. The chain joins TRBV2 to TRBJ2-7, with 8 bases lining up with TRBD1. The ends lost 5 bases at V and 3 bases at J; junction bases unmatched: 6. This CDR3 is built from 14 residues. Germline CDR1 SNHLY, CDR2 FYNNEI. The CDR3 loop is CASSPDRVSYEQYF. The CDR3 nucleotides read TGTGCCAGCAGTCCGGACAGGGTCAGCTACGAGCAGTACTTC.

The genes are TRBV6-1 and TRBJ2-3; tentatively, D is TRBD1 (6 bases). The CDR3 runs 15 residues. The V end was cut by 3 bases, the J end by 5 bases, with 15 bases between. CDR1 MNHNS and CDR2 SASEGT come from the germline V gene. The CDR3 region has the DNA TGTGCCAGCAGTGATAGCCTACAGGGTAAAGATACGCAGTATTTT. Protein sequence: CASSDSLQGKDTQYF.

A remark on this clone: This same CDR3 is encoded by further DNA sequences in the sample. This rearrangement joins TRBV5-1 to TRBJ2-7, with 12 bases identical to TRBD2. The CDR3 spans 14 residues. Trimming took 4 bases from V and 3 from J; bases not matched to a gene: 2. The V gene's germline CDR1 is SGHRS and CDR2 YFSETQ. CDR3 DNA sequence: TGCGCCAGCAGCCGGACTAGCGGGAACTACGAGCAGTACTTC. As protein: CASSRTSGNYEQYF.

The chain is built from TRBV5-4 and TRBJ2-2, with D perhaps TRBD2 (5 bases). There are 16 residues in the CDR3. Germline V gene data show CDR1 as SGHNT and CDR2 as YYREEE (reference sequence). Trimming removed 2 bases from V and 1 base from J, with 12 bases in between. CDR3 DNA: TGTGCCAGCAGCTTCGGCCATAGCGTGAACACCGGGGAGCTGTTTTTT. Its protein product is CASSFGHSVNTGELFF.

The sample holds a few counts of this clone. This rearrangement joins TRBV7-2 to TRBJ2-5; a possible D gene is TRBD2 (5 bases). The germline V gene has CDR1 SGHTA and CDR2 FQGNSA. The CDR3 covers 17 residues. The ends were cut back, 5 bases at V and 5 bases at J, with 24 bases in the middle. CDR3 sequence reads: CASSPQGGGSRRETQYF. Written as DNA, the CDR3 is TGTGCCAGCAGCCCGCAAGGAGGAGGATCCAGGAGGGAGACCCAGTACTTC.

The V and J genes are TRBV7-9 and TRBJ1-1; unclear D gene. Trimming removed 5 bases from V and 7 bases from J, with 11 bases in between. Per germline, CDR1 SEHNR and CDR2 FQNEAQ (reference sequence). This CDR3 has 12 residues. Written as DNA, the CDR3 is TGTGCCAGCAGCGCAAGTAGGGTTGAAGCTTTCTTT. Its protein product is CASSASRVEAFF.

The chain has TRBV27 and TRBJ1-5; TRBD1 matches at 7 bases. CDR1 is MNHEY, CDR2 SMNVEV, per germline (reference sequence). This CDR3 spans 14 amino acids. Losses at the gene ends were 5 bases for V and 3 bases for J; bases not matched to a gene: 4. The CDR3 loop is CASSRQGYNQPQHF. CDR3 DNA: TGTGCCAGCAGTCGACAGGGCTACAATCAGCCCCAGCATTTT.

The table lists this clone with a few counts. The chain links TRBV5-6 to TRBJ2-3; the match to TRBD2 covers 7 bases. The CDR3 contains 19 residues. The J segment lost 0 bases and the V segment lost 7 bases, leaving 20 bases of the junction unmatched. The V gene's germline CDR1 is SGHDT and CDR2 YYEEEE. For the CDR3, the DNA is TGTGCCAGCCTTTTGGGGGAGGGCCGGTTTCTAATTAGCACAGATACGCAGTATTTT. The encoded protein is CASLLGEGRFLISTDTQYF.

The chain employs TRBV4-3 and TRBJ2-5; D possibly corresponds to TRBD1 (5 bases). The J call may be in error: the DNA end matches TRBJ2-7 better. Germline CDR1 is LGHNA and CDR2 is YSLEER. There are 21 residues in the CDR3. The CDR3 nucleotides read TGCGCCAGCAGCCAATCGTATAAGGTTCCAGGGTGGGATGAGGTTTCCTACGAGCAGTACTTC. Protein: CASSQSYKVPGWDEVSYEQYF.

This chain joins TRBV7-2 and TRBJ2-7; 7 bases match TRBD2. CDR3 length equals 14 residues. Germline loops: CDR1 SGHTA, CDR2 FQGNSA. Losses at the gene ends were 1 base for V and 6 bases for J; bases not matched to a gene: 6. Here the CDR3 DNA reads TGTGCCAGCAGCTTAGGGGAGGGGATCGGCGAGCAGTACTTC. Residues: CASSLGEGIGEQYF. The variable domain in full, completed from reference TRBV7-2 and TRBJ2-7, reads GAGVSQSPSNKVTEKGKDVELRCDPISGHTALYWYRQSLGQGLEFLIYFQGNSAPDKSGLPSDRFSAERTGGSVSTLTIQRTQQEDSAVYLCASSLGEGIGEQYFGPGTRLTVT.

The chain links TRBV4-2 to TRBJ1-5; 7 positions agree with TRBD1. CDR1 and CDR2 from the germline V gene are LGHNA and YNFKEQ. With V trimmed by 4 bases and J by 5 bases, 11 bases remained unmatched. This CDR3 is built from 16 residues. DNA for the CDR3: TGTGCCAGCAGCCCCGATAATGACAGGGTAGATCAGCCCCAGCATTTT. This sequence encodes CASSPDNDRVDQPQHF.

This chain uses TRBV27 with TRBJ2-2, with TRBD1 identical over 7 bases. J was trimmed by 5 bases and V by 3 bases; bases with no gene match: 12. CDR3 size: 17 residues. The V gene's germline CDR1 is MNHEY and CDR2 SMNVEV (reference sequence). The CDR3 reads CASSFLGTARTTGELFF. CDR3 coding DNA: TGTGCCAGCAGTTTTCTCGGGACAGCGAGAACAACCGGGGAGCTGTTTTTT.

The V call is TRBV7-2, the J call TRBJ2-7; no firm D call. Germline loops: CDR1 SGHTA, CDR2 FQGNSA. This CDR3 region has 12 residues. V was clipped by 5 bases and J by 3 bases, with 8 bases between them. CDR3 in DNA: TGTGCCAGCAGCGCATGGGGCTACGAGCAGTACTTC. Translating gives CASSAWGYEQYF.